This TCR beta chain derives from a study of T-cell memory formation after mild COVID-19. This clonotype turned up a few times. Its target is unknown. The CDR3 consists of 15 residues. Looked up from germline, CDR1 is DFQATT and CDR2 is SNEGSKA (reference sequence). V gave up 6 bases and J gave up 11 bases; unmatched junction bases: 18. General observations from the study: A second wave of clones peaked on day 37, and their SARS-CoV-2 specificity went unconfirmed.

TCR alpha and TCR beta cDNA libraries carrying sample barcodes and UMIs came from 5'RACE with constant-segment primers. TCRdb called the 5' RACE reads again in MiXCR, with one record for every CDR3 protein. The sample has 500,000 to 600,000 distinct CDR3 sequences; around 17% are singletons. The source material was PBMCs or a T cell subset sorted from them (not recorded which). The V and J genes are TRBV20-1 and TRBJ2-2; TRBD1 agrees at 7 bases. This sequence was found in an adult woman who had mild COVID-19 (a few samples of this study predate the infection). Cell type and time point are not known. CDR3 in DNA: TGCAGTGCCAGCCGAGGGGGCAAGTCAGCGGTTGAGCTGTTTTTT. This codes for CSASRGGKSAVELFF.